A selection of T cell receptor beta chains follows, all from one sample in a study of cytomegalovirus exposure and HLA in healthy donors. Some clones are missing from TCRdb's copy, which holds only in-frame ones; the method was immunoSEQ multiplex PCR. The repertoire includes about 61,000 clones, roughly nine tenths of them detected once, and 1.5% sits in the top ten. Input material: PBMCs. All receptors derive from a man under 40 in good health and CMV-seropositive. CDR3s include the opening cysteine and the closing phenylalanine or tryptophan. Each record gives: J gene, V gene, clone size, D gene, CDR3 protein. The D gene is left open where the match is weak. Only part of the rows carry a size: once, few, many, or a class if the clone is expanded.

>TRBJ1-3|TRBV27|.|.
CASSSGLSGNTIYF
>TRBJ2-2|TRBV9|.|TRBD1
CASSPGTVNTGELFF
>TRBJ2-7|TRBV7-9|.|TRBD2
CASSPSAGEVYEQYF
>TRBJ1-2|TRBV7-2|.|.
CASSLGAGNGYTF
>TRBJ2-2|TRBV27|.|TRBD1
CASSTTTGVTGELFF
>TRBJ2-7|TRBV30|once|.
CAWSVLGSGTYEQYF
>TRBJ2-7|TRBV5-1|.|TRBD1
CASSLSGTGHYEQYF
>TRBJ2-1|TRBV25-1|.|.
CASSEDQGTPTNEQFF
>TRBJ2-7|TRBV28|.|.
CASSFPGISEQYF
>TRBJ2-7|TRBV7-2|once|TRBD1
CASSPGTGGAYEQYF
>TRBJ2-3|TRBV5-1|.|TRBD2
CASSGTSGRTDTQYF